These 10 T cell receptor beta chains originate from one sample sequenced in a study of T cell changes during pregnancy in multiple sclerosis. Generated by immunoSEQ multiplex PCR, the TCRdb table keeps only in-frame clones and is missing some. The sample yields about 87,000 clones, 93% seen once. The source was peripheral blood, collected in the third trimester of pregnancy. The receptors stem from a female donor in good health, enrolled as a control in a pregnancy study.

The DNA of the CDR3 is TGCGCCAGCAGCTCCAACACAAGGACTAGCGGGAGAAGAGGCTCCTACAATGAGCAGTTCTTC. It specifies CASSSNTRTSGRRGSYNEQFF. V and J are TRBV5-1 and TRBJ2-1; 13 nucleotides align to TRBD2. This CDR3 is built from 21 residues. Germline assignment: CDR1 SGHRS and CDR2 YFSETQ. The J segment lost 0 bases and the V segment lost 3 bases, leaving 15 bases of the junction unmatched.

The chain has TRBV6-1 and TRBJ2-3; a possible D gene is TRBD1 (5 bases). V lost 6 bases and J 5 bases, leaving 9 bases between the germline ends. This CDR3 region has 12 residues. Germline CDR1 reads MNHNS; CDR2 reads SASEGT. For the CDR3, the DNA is TGTGCCAGCAGGCCAGGGTTAGATACGCAGTATTTT. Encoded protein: CASRPGLDTQYF.

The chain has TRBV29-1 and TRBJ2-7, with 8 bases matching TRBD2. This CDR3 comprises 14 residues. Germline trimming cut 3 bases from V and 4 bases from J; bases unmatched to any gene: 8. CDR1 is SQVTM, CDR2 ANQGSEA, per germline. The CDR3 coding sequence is TGCAGCGTTGAGAGCGGGAGTGGAGCGTACGAGCAGTACTTC. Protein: CSVESGSGAYEQYF.

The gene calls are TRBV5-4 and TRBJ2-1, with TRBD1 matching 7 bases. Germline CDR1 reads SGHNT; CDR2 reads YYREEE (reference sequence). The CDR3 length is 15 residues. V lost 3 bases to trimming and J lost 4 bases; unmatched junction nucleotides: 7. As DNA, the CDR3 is TGTGCCAGCAGCTCCGGGACAGAAATTTACAATGAGCAGTTCTTC. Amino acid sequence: CASSSGTEIYNEQFF. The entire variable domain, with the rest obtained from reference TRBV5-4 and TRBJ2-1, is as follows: ETGVTQSPTHLIKTRGQQVTLRCSSQSGHNTVSWYQQALGQGPQFIFQYYREEENGRGNFPPRFSGLQFPNYSSELNVNALELDDSALYLCASSSGTEIYNEQFFGPGTRLTVL.

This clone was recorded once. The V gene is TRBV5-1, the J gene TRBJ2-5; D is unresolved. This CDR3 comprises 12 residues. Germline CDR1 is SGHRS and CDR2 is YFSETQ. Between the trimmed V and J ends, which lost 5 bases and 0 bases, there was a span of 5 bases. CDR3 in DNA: TGCGCCAGCAGTGCTAACCAAGAGACCCAGTACTTC. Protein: CASSANQETQYF.

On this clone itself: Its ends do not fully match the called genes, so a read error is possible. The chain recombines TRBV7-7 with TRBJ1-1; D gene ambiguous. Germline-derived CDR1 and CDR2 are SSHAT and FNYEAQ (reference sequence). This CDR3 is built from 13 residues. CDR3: CASSSALNTEAFF. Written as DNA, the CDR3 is TGTGCTAGCAGCTCAGCTCTAAACACTGAAGCTTTCTTT.

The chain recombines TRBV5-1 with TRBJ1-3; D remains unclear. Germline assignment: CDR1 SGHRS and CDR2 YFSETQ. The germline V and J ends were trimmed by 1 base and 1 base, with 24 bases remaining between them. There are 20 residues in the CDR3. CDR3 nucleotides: TGCGCCAGCAGCTTGTTGGGCCCGACCGGACTTTCTCCGTCTGGAAACACCATATATTTT. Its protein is CASSLLGPTGLSPSGNTIYF. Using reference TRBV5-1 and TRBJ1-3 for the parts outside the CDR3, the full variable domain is KAGVTQTPRYLIKTRGQQVTLSCSPISGHRSVSWYQQTPGQGLQFLFEYFSETQRNKGNFPGRFSGRQFSNSRSEMNVSTLELGDSALYLCASSLLGPTGLSPSGNTIYFGEGSWLTVV.

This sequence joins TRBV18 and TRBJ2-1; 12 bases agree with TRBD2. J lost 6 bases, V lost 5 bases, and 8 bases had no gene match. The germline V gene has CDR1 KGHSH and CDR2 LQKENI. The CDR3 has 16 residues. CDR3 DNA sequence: TGTGCCAGCTCATTCCTAGCGGGAGGGCCCTCCAATGAGCAGTTCTTC. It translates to CASSFLAGGPSNEQFF.

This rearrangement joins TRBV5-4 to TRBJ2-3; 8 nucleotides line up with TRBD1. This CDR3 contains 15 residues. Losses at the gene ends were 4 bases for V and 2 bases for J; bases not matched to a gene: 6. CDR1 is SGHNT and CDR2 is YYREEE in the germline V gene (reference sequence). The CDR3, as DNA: TGTGCCAGCAGCGGCGACAGGGGAGACACAGATACGCAGTATTTT. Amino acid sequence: CASSGDRGDTDTQYF.

The CDR3 region has the DNA TGTGCCAGCAGCGCCGGGACAGGCCTCAATGAGCAGTTCTTC. Translation gives CASSAGTGLNEQFF. The chain links TRBV2 to TRBJ2-1; 8 bases line up with TRBD1. V lost 6 bases to trimming and J lost 6 bases; unmatched junction nucleotides: 7. The CDR3 length is 14 residues. Germline V lookup: CDR1 SNHLY, CDR2 FYNNEI.